The T cell receptor (beta chain) described here comes from a study of blood T cell repertoires in COVID-19 (TCRdb year 2020). The study in broad terms: The collaborator samples originated in the United States, Italy and Spain and spanned the acute and convalescent phases of COVID-19. The material from the prospective study consisted of cDNA or gDNA derived from T cells, B-cell-depleted T cells, or PBMCs. Subjects who had been exposed to COVID-19, were actively infected with it, or had recovered from it provided the deeply sampled blood TCRbeta repertoires that made up the dataset. The repertoires were made available in a free public database intended to serve as a resource for research on the immune response to SARS-CoV-2. The samples were drawn from two sources: the first 160 participants of the ongoing ImmuneRACE study, and about 1,300 subjects contributed by 6 global collaborators. Sample metadata almost always included a de-identified subject ID, COVID-19 status, age in years and sex. HLA class I and class II types, where available, came from metadata supplied by the sample provider rather than from assay-based typing.

TCRbeta CDR3 regions were amplified from genomic DNA by means of the immunoSEQ Assay, a bias-controlled multiplex PCR. Turning to the authors' computational methods: Within the assay, amplification of reference gene primers was used to estimate how many nucleated cells each sample contained. To quantify the absolute abundance of each unique TCRbeta CDR3 rearrangement, sequence reads were collapsed and filtered. For each sample, productive Simpson clonality was calculated as the square root of Simpson's diversity index over productive rearrangements. TCRdb obtained this table from immuneACCESS and retained in-frame rearrangements with V and J assigned. These tables miss some clones; where compared with another copy, unresolved V genes account for less than half of the shortfall, and the remainder is unexplained. V and J calls and clone size follow that table, whereas D and trimming were derived from the DNA. The sample data list around 100,000 clones, and more than 75% of these were observed just once. The ten largest clones add up to roughly 12% of the sample.

The research as a whole found: The amount of clinical and demographic metadata varied by source and participant and was provided uncurated.

Whole blood was collected in K2EDTA tubes by collaborating institutions according to the institutions' own protocols. For TCRbeta analysis, collaborator samples were shipped as frozen whole blood, as isolated PBMCs, or as DNA extracted from either sample type. About this clone: Its antigen remains unidentified. The sample holds no much larger clone one base away, and base qualities are not on file.

Relative to germline, V is 0 bases shorter and J is 8 bases shorter, with 12 bases between their ends. The CDR3, from cysteine to phenylalanine, totals 14 residues. Here the CDR3 DNA is all that survives: 42 bases in frame from base 1. The germline V gene (reference sequence) specifies MNHEY as CDR1 and SMNVEV as CDR2. Sequenced: peripheral blood. The chain links TRBV27 with TRBJ2-3; 5 matching bases give a weak D call of TRBD2. This TCR derives from a human donor in a cohort sampled during active COVID-19. Here is the DNA: TGTGCCAGCAGTTTATCCGAATGGGCGGGTACGCAGTATTTT. Its translation is CASSLSEWAGTQYF.